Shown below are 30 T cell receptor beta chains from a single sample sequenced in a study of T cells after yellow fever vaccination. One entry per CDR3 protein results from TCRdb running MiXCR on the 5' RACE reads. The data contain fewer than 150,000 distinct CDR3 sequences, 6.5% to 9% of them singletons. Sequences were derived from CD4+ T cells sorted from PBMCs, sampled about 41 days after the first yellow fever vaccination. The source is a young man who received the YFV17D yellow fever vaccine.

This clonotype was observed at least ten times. CDR3 in amino acids: CASSSFYGTPSSYNSPLHF. For the CDR3, the DNA is TGTGCCAGCAGTTCCTTTTACGGGACCCCGAGCTCCTATAATTCACCCCTCCACTTT. This chain links TRBV6-5 with TRBJ1-6; the D gene is possibly TRBD1 (5 bases). The ends were cut back, 4 bases at V and 0 bases at J, with 19 bases in the middle. Germline V gene data show CDR1 as MNHEY and CDR2 as SVGAGI. This CDR3 has 19 residues.

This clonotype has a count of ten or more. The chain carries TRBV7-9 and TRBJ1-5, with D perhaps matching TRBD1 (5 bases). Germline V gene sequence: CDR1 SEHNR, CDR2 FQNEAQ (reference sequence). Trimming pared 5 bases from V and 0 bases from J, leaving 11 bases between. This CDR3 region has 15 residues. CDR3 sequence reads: CASSTDSNSNQPQHF. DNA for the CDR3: TGTGCCAGCAGCACCGACAGTAATAGCAATCAGCCCCAGCATTTT.

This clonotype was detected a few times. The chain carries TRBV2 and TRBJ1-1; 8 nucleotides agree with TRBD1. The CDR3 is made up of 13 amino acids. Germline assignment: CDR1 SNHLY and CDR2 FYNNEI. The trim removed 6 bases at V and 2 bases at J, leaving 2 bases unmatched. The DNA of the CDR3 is TGTGCCAGCAGGGACAGGGTAAACACTGAAGCTTTCTTT. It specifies CASRDRVNTEAFF.

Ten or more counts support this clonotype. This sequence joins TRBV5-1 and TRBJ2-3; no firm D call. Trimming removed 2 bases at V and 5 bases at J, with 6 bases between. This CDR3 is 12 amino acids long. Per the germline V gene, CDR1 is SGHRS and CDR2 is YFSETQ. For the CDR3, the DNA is TGCGCCAGCAGCTTTCGGCGAGATACGCAGTATTTT. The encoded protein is CASSFRRDTQYF.

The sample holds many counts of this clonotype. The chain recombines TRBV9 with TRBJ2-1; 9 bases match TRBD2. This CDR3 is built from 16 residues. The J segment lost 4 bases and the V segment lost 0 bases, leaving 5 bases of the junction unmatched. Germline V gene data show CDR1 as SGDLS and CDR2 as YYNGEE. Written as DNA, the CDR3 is TGTGCCAGCAGCGTAGAAGATAGCGGGGGTTACAATGAGCAGTTCTTC. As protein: CASSVEDSGGYNEQFF.

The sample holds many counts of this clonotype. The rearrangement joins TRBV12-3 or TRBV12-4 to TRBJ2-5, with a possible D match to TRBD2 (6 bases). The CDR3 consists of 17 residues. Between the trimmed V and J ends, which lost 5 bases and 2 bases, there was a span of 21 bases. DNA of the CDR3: TGTGCCAGCAGTCCTCCCGGTGCGGGACTCTATCAAGAGACCCAGTACTTC. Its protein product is CASSPPGAGLYQETQYF.

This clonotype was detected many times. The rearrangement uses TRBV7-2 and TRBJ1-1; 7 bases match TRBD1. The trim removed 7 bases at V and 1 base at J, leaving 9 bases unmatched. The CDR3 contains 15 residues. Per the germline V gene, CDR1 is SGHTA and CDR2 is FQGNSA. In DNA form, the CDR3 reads TGTGCCAGCATCCCTCGACAGGGCGCGAACACTGAAGCTTTCTTT. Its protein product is CASIPRQGANTEAFF. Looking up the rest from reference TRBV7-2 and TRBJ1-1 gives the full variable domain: GAGVSQSPSNKVTEKGKDVELRCDPISGHTALYWYRQSLGQGLEFLIYFQGNSAPDKSGLPSDRFSAERTGGSVSTLTIQRTQQEDSAVYLCASIPRQGANTEAFFGQGTRLTVV.

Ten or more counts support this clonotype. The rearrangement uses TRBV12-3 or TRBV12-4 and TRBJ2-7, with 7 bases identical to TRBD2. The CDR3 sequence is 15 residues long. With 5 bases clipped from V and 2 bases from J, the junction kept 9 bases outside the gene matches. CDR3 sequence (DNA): TGTGCCAGCAGTCAGGGACTACAAGGCCCCTACGAGCAGTACTTC. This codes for CASSQGLQGPYEQYF.

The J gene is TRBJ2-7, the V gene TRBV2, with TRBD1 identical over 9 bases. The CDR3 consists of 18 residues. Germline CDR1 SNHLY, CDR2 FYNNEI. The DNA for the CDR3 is TGTACCATCTGTTCGGCGGTAATAACAGGGGGCTATCTTTACGAGCAGTACTTC. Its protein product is CTICSAVITGGYLYEQYF.

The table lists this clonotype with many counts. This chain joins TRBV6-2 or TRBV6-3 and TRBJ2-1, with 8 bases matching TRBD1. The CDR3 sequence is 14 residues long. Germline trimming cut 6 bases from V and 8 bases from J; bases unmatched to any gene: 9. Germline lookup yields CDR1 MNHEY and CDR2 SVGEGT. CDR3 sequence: CASRTRTGTHEQFF. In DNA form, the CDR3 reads TGTGCCAGCAGGACCAGGACAGGGACACATGAGCAGTTCTTC.

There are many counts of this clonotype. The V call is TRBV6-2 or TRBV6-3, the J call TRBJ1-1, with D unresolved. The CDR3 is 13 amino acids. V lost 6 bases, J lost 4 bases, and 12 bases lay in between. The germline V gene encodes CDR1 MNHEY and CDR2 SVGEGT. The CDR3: CASSYASVTEAFF. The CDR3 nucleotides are TGTGCCAGCAGCTACGCCTCGGTCACTGAAGCTTTCTTT.

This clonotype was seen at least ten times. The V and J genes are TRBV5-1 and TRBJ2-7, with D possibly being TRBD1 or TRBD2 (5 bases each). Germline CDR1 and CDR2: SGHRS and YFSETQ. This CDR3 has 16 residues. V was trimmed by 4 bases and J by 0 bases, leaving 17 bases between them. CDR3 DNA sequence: TGCGCCAGCAGCCGCTTCCGAGACGGGGCCTCCTACGAGCAGTACTTC. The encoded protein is CASSRFRDGASYEQYF.

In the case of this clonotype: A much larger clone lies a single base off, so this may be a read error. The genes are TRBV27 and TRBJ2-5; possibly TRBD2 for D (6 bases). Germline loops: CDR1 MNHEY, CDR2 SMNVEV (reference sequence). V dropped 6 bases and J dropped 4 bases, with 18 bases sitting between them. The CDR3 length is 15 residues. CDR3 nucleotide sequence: TGTGCCAGCAGGAAGGCCACTAGCAGCACAGAGACCCAGTACTTC. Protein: CASRKATSSTETQYF.

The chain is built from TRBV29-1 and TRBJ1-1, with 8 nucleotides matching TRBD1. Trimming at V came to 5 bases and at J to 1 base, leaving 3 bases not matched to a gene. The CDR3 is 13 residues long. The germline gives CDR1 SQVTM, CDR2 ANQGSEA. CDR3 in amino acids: CSVKGQANTEAFF. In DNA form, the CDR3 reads TGCAGCGTTAAGGGACAGGCGAACACTGAAGCTTTCTTT.

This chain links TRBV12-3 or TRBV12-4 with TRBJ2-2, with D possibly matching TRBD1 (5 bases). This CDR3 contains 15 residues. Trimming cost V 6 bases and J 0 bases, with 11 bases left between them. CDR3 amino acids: CASRRQTANTGELFF. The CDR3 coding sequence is TGTGCCAGCAGACGACAGACGGCGAACACCGGGGAGCTGTTTTTT.

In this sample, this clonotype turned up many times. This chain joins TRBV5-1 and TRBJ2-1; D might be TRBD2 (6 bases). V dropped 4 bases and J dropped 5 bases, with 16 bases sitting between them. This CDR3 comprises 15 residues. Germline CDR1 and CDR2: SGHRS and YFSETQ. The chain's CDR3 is CASSRSRGSDNEQFF. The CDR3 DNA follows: TGCGCCAGCAGCCGAAGCCGGGGGTCGGACAATGAGCAGTTCTTC.

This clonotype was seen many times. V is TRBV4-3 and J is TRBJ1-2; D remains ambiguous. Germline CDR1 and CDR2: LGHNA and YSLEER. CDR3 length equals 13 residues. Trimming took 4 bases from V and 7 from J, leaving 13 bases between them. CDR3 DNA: TGCGCCAGCAGCCCGACCGTTGCTGGTGGCTACACCTTC. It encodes CASSPTVAGGYTF.

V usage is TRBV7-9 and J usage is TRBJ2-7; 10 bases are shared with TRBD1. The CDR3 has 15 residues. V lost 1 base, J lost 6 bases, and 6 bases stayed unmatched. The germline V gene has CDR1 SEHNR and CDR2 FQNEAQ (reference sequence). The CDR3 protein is CASSLGGQGHREQYF. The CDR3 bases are TGTGCCAGCAGCTTAGGGGGACAGGGGCATCGCGAGCAGTACTTC.

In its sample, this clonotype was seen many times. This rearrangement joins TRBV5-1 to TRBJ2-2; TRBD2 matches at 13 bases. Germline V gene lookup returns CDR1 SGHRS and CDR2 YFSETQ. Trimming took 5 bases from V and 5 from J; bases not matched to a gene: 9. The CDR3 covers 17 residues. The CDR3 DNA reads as TGCGCCAGCAGGCGACTAGCGGGGGGCCTGGCGACCGGGGAGCTGTTTTTT. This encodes CASRRLAGGLATGELFF.

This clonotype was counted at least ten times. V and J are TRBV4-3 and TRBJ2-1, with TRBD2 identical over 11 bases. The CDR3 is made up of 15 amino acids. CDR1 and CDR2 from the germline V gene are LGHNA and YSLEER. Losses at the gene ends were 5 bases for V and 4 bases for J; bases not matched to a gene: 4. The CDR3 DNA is TGCGCCAGCAGCTTCACTAGCGGGGGTTACAATGAGCAGTTCTTC. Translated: CASSFTSGGYNEQFF.

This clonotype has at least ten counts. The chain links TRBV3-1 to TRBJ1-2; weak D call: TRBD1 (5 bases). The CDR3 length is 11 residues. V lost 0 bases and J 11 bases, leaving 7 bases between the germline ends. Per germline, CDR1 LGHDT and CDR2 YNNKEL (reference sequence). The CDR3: CASSQEGEYTF. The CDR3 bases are TGTGCCAGCAGCCAAGAGGGGGAGTACACCTTC.

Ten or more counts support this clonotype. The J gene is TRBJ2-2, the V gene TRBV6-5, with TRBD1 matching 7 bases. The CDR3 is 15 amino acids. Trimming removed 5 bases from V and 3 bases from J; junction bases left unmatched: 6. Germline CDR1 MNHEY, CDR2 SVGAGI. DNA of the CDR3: TGTGCCAGCAGTCGGACAGGCCTATACACCGGGGAGCTGTTTTTT. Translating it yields CASSRTGLYTGELFF.

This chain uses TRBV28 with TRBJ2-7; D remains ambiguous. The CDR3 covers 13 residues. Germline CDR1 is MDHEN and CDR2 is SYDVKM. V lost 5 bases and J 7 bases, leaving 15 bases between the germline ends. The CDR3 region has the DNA TGTGCCAGCAGTAAAGGGTGGTCGGAAGAGCAGTACGTC. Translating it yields CASSKGWSEEQYV.

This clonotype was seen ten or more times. Here the CDR3 reads CATHGGRDTQYF. The CDR3 DNA reads as TGTGCCACTCACGGGGGGCGGGATACGCAGTATTTT. J is TRBJ2-3 and V is TRBV7-2, with D possibly matching TRBD2 (7 bases). V was trimmed by 10 bases and J by 6 bases, leaving 14 bases between them. The CDR3 sequence is 12 residues long. Germline V lookup: CDR1 SGHTA, CDR2 FQGNSA.

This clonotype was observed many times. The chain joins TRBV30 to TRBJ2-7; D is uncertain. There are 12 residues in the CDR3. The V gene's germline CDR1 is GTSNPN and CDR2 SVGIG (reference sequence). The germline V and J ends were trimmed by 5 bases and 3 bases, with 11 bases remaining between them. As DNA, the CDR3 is TGTGCCTGGGGCGACGGAGTCTACGAGCAGTACTTC. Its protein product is CAWGDGVYEQYF.

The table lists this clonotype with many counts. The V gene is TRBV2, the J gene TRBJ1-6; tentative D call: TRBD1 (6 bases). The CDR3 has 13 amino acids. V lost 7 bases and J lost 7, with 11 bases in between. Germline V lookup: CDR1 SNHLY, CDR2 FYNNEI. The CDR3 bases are TGTGCCAGCAAGGGGGATCGCAATTCACCCCTCCACTTT. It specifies CASKGDRNSPLHF.

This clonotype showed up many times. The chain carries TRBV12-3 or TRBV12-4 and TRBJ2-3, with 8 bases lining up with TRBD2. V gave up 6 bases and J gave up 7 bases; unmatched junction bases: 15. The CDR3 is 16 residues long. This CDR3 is CASSPMGSGGLNTQYF. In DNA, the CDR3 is TGTGCCAGCAGCCCGATGGGAAGCGGGGGTCTGAATACGCAGTATTTT.

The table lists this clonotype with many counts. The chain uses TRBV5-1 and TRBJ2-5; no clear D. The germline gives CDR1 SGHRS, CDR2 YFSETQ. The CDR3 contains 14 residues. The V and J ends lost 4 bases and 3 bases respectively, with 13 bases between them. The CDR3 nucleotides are TGCGCCAGCAGCGCAGAGGTTATGGAAGAGACCCAGTACTTC. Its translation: CASSAEVMEETQYF.

The CDR3 loop reads CASTEAIPHLGEAFF. The CDR3 coding sequence is TGCGCCAGCACCGAGGCAATCCCCCATCTGGGTGAAGCTTTCTTT. The V gene is TRBV5-1, the J gene TRBJ1-1; D call uncertain. The CDR3 length is 15 residues. Germline V gene data show CDR1 as SGHRS and CDR2 as YFSETQ. V dropped 6 bases and J dropped 7 bases, with 22 bases sitting between them.

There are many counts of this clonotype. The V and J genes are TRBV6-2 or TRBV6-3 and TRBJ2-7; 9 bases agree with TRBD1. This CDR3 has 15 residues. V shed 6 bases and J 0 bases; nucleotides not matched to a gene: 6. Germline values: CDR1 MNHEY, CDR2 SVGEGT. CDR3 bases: TGTGCCAGCAGGCTAACAGGGGGCAACTCCTACGAGCAGTACTTC. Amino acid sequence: CASRLTGGNSYEQYF.